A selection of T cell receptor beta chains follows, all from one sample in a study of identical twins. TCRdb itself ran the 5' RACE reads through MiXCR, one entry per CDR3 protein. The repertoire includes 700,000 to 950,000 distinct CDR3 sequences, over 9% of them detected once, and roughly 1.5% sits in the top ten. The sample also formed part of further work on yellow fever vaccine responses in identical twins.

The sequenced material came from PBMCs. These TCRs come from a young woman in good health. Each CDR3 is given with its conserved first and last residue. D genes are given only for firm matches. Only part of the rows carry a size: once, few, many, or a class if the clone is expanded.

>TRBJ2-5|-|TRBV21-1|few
TGTGCCAGCAGCGGAACAGAATTGGAAGAGACCCAGTACTTC
CASSGTELEETQYF
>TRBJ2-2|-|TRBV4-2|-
TGTGCCAGCAGCCCGCAGACGGCAGGGTTTTTCACCGGGGAGCTGTTTTTT
CASSPQTAGFFTGELFF
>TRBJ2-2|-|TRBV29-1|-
TGCAGCGTTGAAGAATCCAGAGCGAACACCGGGGAGCTGTTTTTT
CSVEESRANTGELFF
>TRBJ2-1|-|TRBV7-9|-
TGTGCCAGCAGCTCCTACCGGACAGCATACAATGAGCAGTTCTTC
CASSSYRTAYNEQFF
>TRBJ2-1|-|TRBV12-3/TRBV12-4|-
TGTGCCAGCAGACCGTCCGACAATGAGCAGTTCTTC
CASRPSDNEQFF
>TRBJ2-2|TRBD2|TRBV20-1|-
TGCAGTGCCATTCGACTAGCGGGAGGGCGTAGCACCGGGGAGCTGTTTTTT
CSAIRLAGGRSTGELFF
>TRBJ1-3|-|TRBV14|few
TGTGCCAGCAGCCAAGAGGCCCGGGTAAACACCATATATTTT
CASSQEARVNTIYF
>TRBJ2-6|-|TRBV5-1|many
TGCGCCAGCAGCTTCGACTTCTCTGGGGCCAACGTCCTGACTTTC
CASSFDFSGANVLTF
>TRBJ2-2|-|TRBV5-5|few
TGTGCCAGCAGCCCCCCGGGGCGTCAATACACCGGGGAGCTGTTTTTT
CASSPPGRQYTGELFF
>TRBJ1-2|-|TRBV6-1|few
TGTGCCAGCAGTGAAGGAGGCCTTGGCGGCTACACCTTC
CASSEGGLGGYTF
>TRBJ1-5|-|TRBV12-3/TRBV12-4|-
TGTGCCAGCAGCCCAGGGTTCATTCAGCCCCAGCATTTT
CASSPGFIQPQHF
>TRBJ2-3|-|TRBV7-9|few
TGTGCCAGCAGCTTACGGACAACAAGCACAGATACGCAGTATTTT
CASSLRTTSTDTQYF
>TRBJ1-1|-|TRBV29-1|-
TGCAGCGGGAACCAGGGGCCTGAAGCTTTCTTT
CSGNQGPEAFF
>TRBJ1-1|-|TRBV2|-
TGTGCCAGCAGTGAAGACAGCCTGTTGGTTACTGAAGCTTTCTTT
CASSEDSLLVTEAFF
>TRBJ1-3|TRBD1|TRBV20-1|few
TGCAGTGCTGGGACAGGGGCTTCTGGAAACACCATATATTTT
CSAGTGASGNTIYF
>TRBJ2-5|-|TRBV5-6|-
TGTGCCAGCAGCTTGATAGGGGCAGTCGAGACCCAGTACTTC
CASSLIGAVETQYF
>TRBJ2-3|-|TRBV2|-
TGTGCCAGCAGGGACTACTCCACAGATACGCAGTATTTT
CASRDYSTDTQYF
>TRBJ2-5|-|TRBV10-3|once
TGTGCCATCAGCCCTGGGTCAGGGGAAAGCCAAGAGACCCAGTACTTC
CAISPGSGESQETQYF
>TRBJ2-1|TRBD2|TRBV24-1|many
TGTGCCACCAGTGATCCTTATGGGGAGGGGTCCAATGAGCAGTTCTTC
CATSDPYGEGSNEQFF
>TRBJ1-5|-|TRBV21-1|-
TGTGCCAGCAGGAAAGCCCAGGGTAATCAGCCCCAGCATTTT
CASRKAQGNQPQHF
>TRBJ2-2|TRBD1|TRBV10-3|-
TGTGCCATCAGTGCCGGACAGGGGGTGAACACCGGGGAGCTGTTTTTT
CAISAGQGVNTGELFF
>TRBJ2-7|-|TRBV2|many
TGTGCCAGCAGGCTGGACTATTCCTACGAGCAGTACTTC
CASRLDYSYEQYF
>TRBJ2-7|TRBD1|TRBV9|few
TGTGCCAGCAGCCCTTCGGGACAGAGAGCCGAGCAGTACTTC
CASSPSGQRAEQYF
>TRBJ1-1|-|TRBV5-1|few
TGCGCCAGCAGCTTGGTGTCAGTTTCTTTGGCTTTCTTT
CASSLVSVSLAFF
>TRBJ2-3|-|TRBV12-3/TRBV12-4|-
TGTGCCAGCAGTCTGGGACTTATATCCACAGATACGCAGTATTTT
CASSLGLISTDTQYF
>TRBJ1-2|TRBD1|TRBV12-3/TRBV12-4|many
TGTGCCAGCAGTTTAACCACAGGGGTCTATGGCTACACCTTC
CASSLTTGVYGYTF
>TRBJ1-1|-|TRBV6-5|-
TGTGCCAGCAGTTACCTTGCCTGGGGCACTGAAGCTTTCTTT
CASSYLAWGTEAFF
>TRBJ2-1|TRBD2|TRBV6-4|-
TGTGCCAGCAGTGACAGCTCTAGCGGGGGGGCCAATGAGCAGTTCTTC
CASSDSSSGGANEQFF
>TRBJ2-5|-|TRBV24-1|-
TGTGCCACCAGTGACGATGGGGGGATGAGGGAGACCCAGTACTTC
CATSDDGGMRETQYF
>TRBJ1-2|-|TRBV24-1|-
TGTGCCACCAGTGATTTGAGGAGCTACACCTTC
CATSDLRSYTF
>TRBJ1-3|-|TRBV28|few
TGTGCCAGCAGCTTGTCCGGCGGGTGGGATAGAAACACCATATATTTT
CASSLSGGWDRNTIYF
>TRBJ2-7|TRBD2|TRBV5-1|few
TGCGCCAGCAGCTATGGTAGCAGCGGGAGATACGAGCAGTACTTC
CASSYGSSGRYEQYF
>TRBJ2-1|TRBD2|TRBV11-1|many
TGTGCCAGCAGCTCCCAAGCGGGAATGTACAATGAGCAGTTCTTC
CASSSQAGMYNEQFF
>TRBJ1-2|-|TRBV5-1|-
TGCGCCAGCAGCTTGGATACAGGGAACTATGGCTACACCTTC
CASSLDTGNYGYTF
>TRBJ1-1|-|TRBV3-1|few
TGTGCCAGCAGCTACCCTACGGGACGGGCTTTCTTT
CASSYPTGRAFF
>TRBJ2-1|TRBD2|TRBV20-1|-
TGCAGTGCTAGAGCCGGGACTAGCGGGAGGAGCAATGAGCAGTTCTTC
CSARAGTSGRSNEQFF
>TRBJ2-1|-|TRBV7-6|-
TGTGCCACCCTTAGCGATCCCGGAGACAATGAGCAGTTCTTC
CATLSDPGDNEQFF